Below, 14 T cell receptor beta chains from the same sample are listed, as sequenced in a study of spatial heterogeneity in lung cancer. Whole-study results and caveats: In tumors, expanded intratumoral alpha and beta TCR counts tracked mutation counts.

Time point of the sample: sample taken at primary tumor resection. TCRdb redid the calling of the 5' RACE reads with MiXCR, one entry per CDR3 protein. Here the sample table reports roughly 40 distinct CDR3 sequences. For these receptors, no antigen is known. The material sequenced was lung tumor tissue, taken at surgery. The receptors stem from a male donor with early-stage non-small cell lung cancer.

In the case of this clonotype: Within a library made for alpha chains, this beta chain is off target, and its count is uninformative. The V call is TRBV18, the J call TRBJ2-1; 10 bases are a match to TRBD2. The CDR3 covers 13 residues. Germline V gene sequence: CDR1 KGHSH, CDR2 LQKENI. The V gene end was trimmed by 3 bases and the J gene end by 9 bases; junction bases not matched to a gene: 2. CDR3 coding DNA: TGTGCCAGCTCACCCCGACTAGCGGGTGAGCAGTTCTTC. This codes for CASSPRLAGEQFF.

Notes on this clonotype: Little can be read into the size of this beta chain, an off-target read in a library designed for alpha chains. DNA of the CDR3: TGCGCCAGCAGTGAGTCGACTCAAGGAGGGGGGACAGATACGCAGTATTTT. Its translation: CASSESTQGGGTDTQYF. The chain links TRBV10-1 to TRBJ2-3; D could derive from TRBD1 or TRBD2 (6 bases each). Germline V gene sequence: CDR1 WNHNN, CDR2 SYGVQD (reference sequence). The CDR3 is 17 residues long. The V end was cut by 0 bases, the J end by 3 bases, with 16 bases between.

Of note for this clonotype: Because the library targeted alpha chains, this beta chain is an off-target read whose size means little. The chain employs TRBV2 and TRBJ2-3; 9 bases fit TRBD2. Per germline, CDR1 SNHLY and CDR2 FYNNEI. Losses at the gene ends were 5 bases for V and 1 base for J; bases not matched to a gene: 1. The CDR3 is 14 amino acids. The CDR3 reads CASSWTSGTDTQYF. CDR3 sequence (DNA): TGTGCCAGCAGTTGGACTAGCGGCACAGATACGCAGTATTTT.

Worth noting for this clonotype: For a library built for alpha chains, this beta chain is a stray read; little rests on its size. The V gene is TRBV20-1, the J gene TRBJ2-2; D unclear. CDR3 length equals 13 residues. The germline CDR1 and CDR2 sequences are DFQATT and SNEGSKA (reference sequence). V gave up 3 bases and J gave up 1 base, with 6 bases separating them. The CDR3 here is CSASSGNTGELFF. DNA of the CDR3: TGCAGTGCTAGTTCCGGGAACACCGGGGAGCTGTTTTTT.

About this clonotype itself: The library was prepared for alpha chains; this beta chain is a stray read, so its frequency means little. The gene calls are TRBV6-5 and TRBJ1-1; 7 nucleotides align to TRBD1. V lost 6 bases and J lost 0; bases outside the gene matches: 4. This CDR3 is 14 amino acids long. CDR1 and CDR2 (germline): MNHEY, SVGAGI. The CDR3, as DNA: TGTGCCAGCAGAAGACAGGGATTGAACACTGAAGCTTTCTTT. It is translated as CASRRQGLNTEAFF.

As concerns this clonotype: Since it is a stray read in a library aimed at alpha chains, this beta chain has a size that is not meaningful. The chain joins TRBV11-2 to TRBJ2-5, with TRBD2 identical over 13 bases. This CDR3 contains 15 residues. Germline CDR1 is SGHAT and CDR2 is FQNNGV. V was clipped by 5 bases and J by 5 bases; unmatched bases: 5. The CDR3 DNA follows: TGTGCCAGCAGCCCTTGGACTAGCGGGAGTGAGACCCAGTACTTC. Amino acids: CASSPWTSGSETQYF.

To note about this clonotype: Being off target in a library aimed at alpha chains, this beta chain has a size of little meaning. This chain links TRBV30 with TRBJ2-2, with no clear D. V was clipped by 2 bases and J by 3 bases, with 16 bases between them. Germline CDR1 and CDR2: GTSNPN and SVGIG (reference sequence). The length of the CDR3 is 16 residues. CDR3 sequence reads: CAWSLVKSGYTGELFF. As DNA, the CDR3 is TGTGCCTGGAGTTTGGTGAAGTCGGGTTACACCGGGGAGCTGTTTTTT.

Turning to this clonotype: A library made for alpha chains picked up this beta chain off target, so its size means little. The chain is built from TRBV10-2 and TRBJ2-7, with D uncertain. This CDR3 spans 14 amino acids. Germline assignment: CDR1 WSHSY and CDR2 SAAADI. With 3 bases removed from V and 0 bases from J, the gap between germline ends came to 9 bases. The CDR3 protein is CASSDYQASYEQYF. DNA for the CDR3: TGCGCCAGCAGTGATTACCAGGCCTCCTACGAGCAGTACTTC.

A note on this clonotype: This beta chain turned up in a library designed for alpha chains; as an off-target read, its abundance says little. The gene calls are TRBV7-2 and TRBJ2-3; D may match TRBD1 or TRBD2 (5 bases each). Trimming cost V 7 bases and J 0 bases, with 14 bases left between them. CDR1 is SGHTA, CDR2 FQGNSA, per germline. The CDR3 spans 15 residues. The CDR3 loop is CASTLGVSSTDTQYF. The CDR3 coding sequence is TGTGCCAGCACCCTGGGGGTTTCTAGCACAGATACGCAGTATTTT.

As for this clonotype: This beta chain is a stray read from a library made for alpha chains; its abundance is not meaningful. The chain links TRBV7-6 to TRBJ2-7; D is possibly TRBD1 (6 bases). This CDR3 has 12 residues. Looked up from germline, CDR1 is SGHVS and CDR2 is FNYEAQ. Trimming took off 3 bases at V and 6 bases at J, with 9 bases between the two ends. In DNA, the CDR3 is TGTGCCAGCAGCTTTCTGACAGGCGAGCAGTACTTC. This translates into CASSFLTGEQYF.

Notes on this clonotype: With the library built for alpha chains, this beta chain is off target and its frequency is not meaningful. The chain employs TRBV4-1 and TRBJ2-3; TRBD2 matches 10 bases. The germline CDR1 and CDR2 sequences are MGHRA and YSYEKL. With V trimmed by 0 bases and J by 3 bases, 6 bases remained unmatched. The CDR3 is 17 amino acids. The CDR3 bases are TGCGCCAGCAGCCAAGACAAGCGGGGGGGCTGGACAGATACGCAGTATTTT. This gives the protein CASSQDKRGGWTDTQYF.

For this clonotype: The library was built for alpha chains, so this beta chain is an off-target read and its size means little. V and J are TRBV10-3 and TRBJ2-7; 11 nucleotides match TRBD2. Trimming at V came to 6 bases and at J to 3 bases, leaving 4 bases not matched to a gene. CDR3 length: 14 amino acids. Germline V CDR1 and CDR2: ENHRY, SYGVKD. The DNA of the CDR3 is TGTGCCATCAGAGGACTAGCGGGTAGCTACGAGCAGTACTTC. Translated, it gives CAIRGLAGSYEQYF.

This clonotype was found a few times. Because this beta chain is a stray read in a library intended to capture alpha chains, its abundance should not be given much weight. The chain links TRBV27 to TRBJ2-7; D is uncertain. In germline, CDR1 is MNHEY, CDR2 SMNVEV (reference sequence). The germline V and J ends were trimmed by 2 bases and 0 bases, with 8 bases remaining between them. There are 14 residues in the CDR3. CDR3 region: CASSLGLGSYEQYF. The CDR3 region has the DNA TGTGCCAGCAGTTTAGGCCTGGGCTCCTACGAGCAGTACTTC.

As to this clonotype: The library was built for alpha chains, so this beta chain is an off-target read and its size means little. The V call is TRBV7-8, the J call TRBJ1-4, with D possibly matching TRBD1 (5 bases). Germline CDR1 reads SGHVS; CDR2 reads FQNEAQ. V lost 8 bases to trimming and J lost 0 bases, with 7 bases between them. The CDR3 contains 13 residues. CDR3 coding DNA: TGTGCCAGCGGGGGGGCAACTAATGAAAAACTGTTTTTT. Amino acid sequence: CASGGATNEKLFF.